These 25 T cell receptor beta chains were sequenced from one sample in a study of blood T cell repertoires in COVID-19. The protocol was immunoSEQ multiplex PCR, while the TCRdb copy is restricted to in-frame clones and leaves out a portion. Of 100,000 to 150,000 clones listed, around nine tenths were seen once; the top ten hold more than 1.5%. The sequenced sample was peripheral blood. The receptors derive from a human donor in a cohort sampled during active COVID-19.

The chain is built from TRBV5-5 and TRBJ1-3, with TRBD1 identical over 7 bases. V was clipped by 2 bases and J by 2 bases; unmatched bases: 4. This CDR3 comprises 15 residues. Germline assignment: CDR1 SGHKS and CDR2 YYEKEE (reference sequence). The CDR3 loop is CASSFDQGAGNTIYF. The DNA for the CDR3 is TGTGCCAGCAGCTTCGATCAGGGGGCTGGAAACACCATATATTTT.

The chain combines TRBV3-1 (or the pseudogene TRBV3-2) with TRBJ1-4; 7 positions match TRBD1. The germline gives CDR1 LGHDT, CDR2 YNNKEL (reference sequence). V lost 4 bases and J lost 5; bases outside the gene matches: 7. The length of the CDR3 is 15 residues. The CDR3 DNA reads as TGTGCCAGCAGCCCTCCACAGGGGACCAATGAAAAACTGTTTTTT. This codes for CASSPPQGTNEKLFF.

This chain uses TRBV2 with TRBJ2-1, with 7 bases that match TRBD2. The CDR3 has 14 residues. J lost 7 bases, V lost 9 bases, and 12 bases had no gene match. Germline-derived CDR1 and CDR2 are SNHLY and FYNNEI. The CDR3 DNA follows: TGTGCCAGACAAAGCGGGGAAAGTTTGAATGAGCAGTTCTTC. It encodes CARQSGESLNEQFF.

V is TRBV6-6 and J is TRBJ2-3; 8 nucleotides match TRBD2. This CDR3 comprises 14 residues. Germline V gene data show CDR1 as MNHNY and CDR2 as SVGAGI (reference sequence). V gave up 10 bases and J gave up 4 bases; unmatched junction bases: 10. This chain's CDR3 is CATKSGSLADTQYF. The CDR3 region has the DNA TGTGCCACTAAGAGCGGGAGCTTGGCAGATACGCAGTATTTT.

This clone was observed once. This sequence joins TRBV19 and TRBJ1-6, with 11 positions matching TRBD1. V lost 4 bases, J lost 9 bases, and 8 bases stayed unmatched. In germline, CDR1 is LNHDA, CDR2 SQIVND (reference sequence). The CDR3 extends over 16 amino acids. As DNA, the CDR3 is TGTGCCAGTAGTACCGGACAGGGGGCTTGGGGTTCACCCCTCCACTTT. Translated, it gives CASSTGQGAWGSPLHF.

The chain is built from TRBV10-3 and TRBJ2-1; 10 positions match TRBD2. Unmatched junction bases numbered 7, after V lost 4 bases and J lost 4 bases. The CDR3 is made up of 16 amino acids. CDR1 and CDR2 from the germline V gene are ENHRY and SYGVKD. The CDR3 sequence: CAISVSSGSAYNEQFF. CDR3 sequence (DNA): TGTGCCATCAGTGTCTCTAGCGGGAGCGCGTACAATGAGCAGTTCTTC.

The rearrangement uses TRBV28 and TRBJ2-1; 11 positions match TRBD1. This CDR3 has 15 residues. The J segment lost 6 bases and the V segment lost 6 bases, leaving 7 bases of the junction unmatched. Germline V lookup: CDR1 MDHEN, CDR2 SYDVKM. The CDR3 nucleotides read TGTGCCAGCAGGGCCGGACAGGGGGCAGGCAATGAGCAGTTCTTC. Translation gives CASRAGQGAGNEQFF.

This sequence joins TRBV6-5 and TRBJ2-3, with TRBD2 as a possible D gene (6 bases). Germline assignment: CDR1 MNHEY and CDR2 SVGAGI. Trimming removed 5 bases from V and 4 bases from J, with 13 bases in between. This CDR3 is built from 14 residues. CDR3 sequence reads: CASSPRGVADTQYF. DNA for the CDR3: TGTGCCAGCAGTCCACGCGGGGTCGCAGATACGCAGTATTTT.

CDR3 residues: CASSSPNLAGGGEQFF. CDR3 coding DNA: TGCGCCAGCAGCTCACCTAATCTAGCGGGAGGGGGTGAGCAGTTCTTC. The chain couples TRBV5-1 to TRBJ2-1, with 12 bases aligning to TRBD2. The germline gives CDR1 SGHRS, CDR2 YFSETQ. The V and J ends lost 3 bases and 9 bases, in that order; junction bases with no gene match: 10. The CDR3 is made up of 16 amino acids. Full variable domain (rest looked up from reference TRBV5-1 and TRBJ2-1): KAGVTQTPRYLIKTRGQQVTLSCSPISGHRSVSWYQQTPGQGLQFLFEYFSETQRNKGNFPGRFSGRQFSNSRSEMNVSTLELGDSALYLCASSSPNLAGGGEQFFGPGTRLTVL.

The chain is built from TRBV6-5 and TRBJ1-2, with D possibly TRBD1 on 6 matching bases. The CDR3 contains 15 residues. Trimming shortened V by 7 bases and J by 2 bases, and 17 bases separated the two germline ends. CDR1 and CDR2 (germline): MNHEY, SVGAGI. CDR3 DNA sequence: TGTGCCAGCACCCACAGGGATATCGCCAACTATGGCTACACCTTC. It codes for CASTHRDIANYGYTF.

To note about this clone: Other nucleotide sequences in the sample specify the same CDR3. The chain has TRBV12-3 or TRBV12-4 and TRBJ2-5; unclear D gene. The CDR3 extends over 11 amino acids. Trimming pared 6 bases from V and 4 bases from J, leaving 6 bases between. The CDR3 sequence: CASSLRETQYF. The DNA of the CDR3 is TGTGCCAGCAGCCTCCGAGAGACCCAGTACTTC.

V gene TRBV5-6 combines with J gene TRBJ2-5, with D possibly matching TRBD2 (6 bases). V lost 5 bases and J 2 bases, leaving 13 bases between the germline ends. The CDR3 has 14 amino acids. Looked up from germline, CDR1 is SGHDT and CDR2 is YYEEEE. Written as DNA, the CDR3 is TGTGCCAGCAGTATGAGGGGACTTCAAGAGACCCAGTACTTC. Translating gives CASSMRGLQETQYF. The variable domain in full, completed from reference TRBV5-6 and TRBJ2-5, reads DAGVTQSPTHLIKTRGQQVTLRCSPKSGHDTVSWYQQALGQGPQFIFQYYEEEERQRGNFPDRFSGHQFPNYSSELNVNALLLGDSALYLCASSMRGLQETQYFGPGTRLLVL.

The CDR3 nucleotides read TGTGCCAGCAGTCCAGGACAGGGGGTAATTCATGGCTACACCTTC. Encoded protein: CASSPGQGVIHGYTF. V and J are TRBV27 and TRBJ1-2, with TRBD1 matching 10 bases. In germline, CDR1 is MNHEY, CDR2 SMNVEV (reference sequence). With 5 bases clipped from V and 6 bases from J, the junction kept 9 bases outside the gene matches. This CDR3 is built from 15 residues.

V and J are TRBV7-9 and TRBJ1-2; D call uncertain. CDR3 size: 12 residues. Between the trimmed V and J ends, which lost 1 base and 4 bases, there was a span of 4 bases. Looked up from germline, CDR1 is SEHNR and CDR2 is FQNEAQ (reference sequence). The CDR3 here is CASSLGAYGYTF. For the CDR3, the DNA is TGTGCCAGCAGCTTAGGCGCCTATGGCTACACCTTC.

This chain links TRBV6-5 with TRBJ2-1, with D unclear. Trimming cost V 6 bases and J 7 bases, with 13 bases left between them. In germline, CDR1 is MNHEY, CDR2 SVGAGI. This CDR3 has 13 amino acids. CDR3 DNA sequence: TGTGCCAGCAGCTCTACCCCTAGGAATGAGCAGTTCTTC. Residues: CASSSTPRNEQFF.

V and J are TRBV5-4 and TRBJ2-5; 9 nucleotides match TRBD2. Losses at the gene ends were 4 bases for V and 0 bases for J; bases not matched to a gene: 4. This CDR3 contains 15 residues. The germline V gene has CDR1 SGHNT and CDR2 YYREEE (reference sequence). The CDR3 bases are TGTGCCAGCAGCCGGGGACTAGCAGACCAAGAGACCCAGTACTTC. As protein: CASSRGLADQETQYF.

In nucleotides, the CDR3 is TGTGCCAGCTCTCGGACAGGGGGCCCTTCTGGGGCCAACGTCCTGACTTTC. This encodes CASSRTGGPSGANVLTF. J is TRBJ2-6 and V is TRBV18; 11 bases match TRBD1. The CDR3 covers 17 residues. Looked up from germline, CDR1 is KGHSH and CDR2 is LQKENI. After removal of 6 bases from V and 1 base from J, the junction contained 5 bases not matched to a gene.

The chain joins TRBV5-1 to TRBJ2-7; 7 bases fit TRBD2. The V gene's germline CDR1 is SGHRS and CDR2 YFSETQ. The length of the CDR3 is 15 residues. V shed 4 bases, J shed 6 bases, and the junction held 13 bases outside the gene matches. CDR3 nucleotides: TGCGCCAGCAGCCCCTCTGGCGGGAGTAGTTCCGAGCAGTACTTC. The encoded protein is CASSPSGGSSSEQYF.

The chain recombines TRBV28 with TRBJ2-7; D perhaps matches TRBD1 (5 bases). The CDR3 runs to 14 residues. V was trimmed by 6 bases and J by 2 bases, leaving 14 bases between them. Per the germline V gene, CDR1 is MDHEN and CDR2 is SYDVKM. CDR3 sequence (DNA): TGTGCCAGCAGGTCGACAGCACCTACCTACGAGCAGTACTTC. Its translation is CASRSTAPTYEQYF.

This clone was observed a handful of times. The gene calls are TRBV5-1 and TRBJ2-7, with 14 bases fitting TRBD2. The CDR3 runs to 17 residues. Germline-derived CDR1 and CDR2 are SGHRS and YFSETQ. Trimming cost V 4 bases and J 2 bases; bases outside gene matches: 8. The DNA for the CDR3 is TGCGCCAGCAGCGCAACCCCGGGACTAGCGGGGGCCTACGAGCAGTACTTC. Translation: CASSATPGLAGAYEQYF.

The chain carries TRBV2 and TRBJ2-5; 8 positions match TRBD2. The germline V gene has CDR1 SNHLY and CDR2 FYNNEI. The CDR3 sequence is 15 residues long. V was clipped by 3 bases and J by 2 bases; unmatched bases: 5. The CDR3, as DNA: TGTGCCAGCAGTGACGAAGTAGCGGGGCAAGAGACCCAGTACTTC. Its translation is CASSDEVAGQETQYF.

A remark on this clone: Since a much larger clone is just one base distant, this may be a read error. This rearrangement joins TRBV6-1 to TRBJ1-5; TRBD1 matches at 7 bases. With V trimmed by 1 base and J by 8 bases, 5 bases remained unmatched. The CDR3 consists of 14 residues. Germline loops: CDR1 MNHNS, CDR2 SASEGT. The DNA of the CDR3 is TGTGCCAGCAGTGAAGGGACAGGTTTTAAGCCCCAGCATTTT. Encoded protein: CASSEGTGFKPQHF.

Here the CDR3 reads CASSLRTSSYEQYF. DNA of the CDR3: TGTGCCAGCAGCCTCAGGACTAGCTCCTACGAGCAGTACTTC. This sequence joins TRBV7-9 and TRBJ2-7; 7 bases align to TRBD2. V trimming: 5 bases; J trimming: 0 bases; junction bases outside the gene matches: 4. Germline V gene data show CDR1 as SEHNR and CDR2 as FQNEAQ (reference sequence). This CDR3 region has 14 residues.

The CDR3 reads CASSLGGGSYNEQFF. The CDR3 nucleotides are TGTGCCAGCAGCTTAGGCGGGGGCTCCTACAATGAGCAGTTCTTC. The chain joins TRBV5-6 to TRBJ2-1; 7 bases line up with TRBD2. V shed 2 bases, J shed 0 bases, and the junction held 2 bases outside the gene matches. The CDR3 is 15 residues long. Germline V gene lookup returns CDR1 SGHDT and CDR2 YYEEEE. The full variable domain, its missing parts supplied by reference TRBV5-6 and TRBJ2-1, is DAGVTQSPTHLIKTRGQQVTLRCSPKSGHDTVSWYQQALGQGPQFIFQYYEEEERQRGNFPDRFSGHQFPNYSSELNVNALLLGDSALYLCASSLGGGSYNEQFFGPGTRLTVL.

V gene TRBV9 combines with J gene TRBJ1-6, with 8 bases lining up with TRBD1. The CDR3 is 13 amino acids. Unmatched junction bases numbered 4, after V lost 7 bases and J lost 7 bases. CDR1 SGDLS and CDR2 YYNGEE come from the germline V gene. The CDR3 protein is CASRTGPNSPLHF. CDR3 nucleotide sequence: TGTGCCAGCCGGACAGGGCCCAATTCACCCCTCCACTTT.